The subject of this entry is one T cell receptor beta chain. The target antigen is unknown. The data originate from a study of molecular identifiers for immune sequencing clone quantification. The overall study: Replicates split RNA from around 20,000 or 99,000 naive CD8 cells five ways, and the researchers sequenced four portions.

From the PCR reads, TCRdb called clonotypes with MiXCR, one entry per CDR3 protein. The sample has over 600,000 distinct CDR3 sequences, 15% to 20% seen once. The CDR3 length is 14 residues. V lost 3 bases, J lost 6 bases, and 7 bases stayed unmatched. Per germline, CDR1 GTSNPN and CDR2 SVGIG (reference sequence). General study findings and limits: Clone sizes could be underestimated for highly expanded clones when identical TCR molecules share a barcode. More than 97% of effector molecules, versus under 1% of naive-cell molecules, belonged to clones above 20 RNA copies.

The specimen was naive CD8+ T cells from blood, with Jurkat cell RNA spiked in. Stated subset: FACS-sorted CD8+CD4-CCR7+CD45RA+ naive T cells. This chain joins TRBV30 and TRBJ2-1, with 8 bases aligning to TRBD1. This receptor was taken from a human donor in good health. Some libraries in this study had Jurkat cell RNA spiked in. The CDR3 protein is CAWRGDRRVNEQFF. The CDR3 nucleotides are TGTGCCTGGAGGGGGGACAGGCGAGTCAATGAGCAGTTCTTC.